Below, one T cell receptor (beta chain) is given with its context. The antigen is undetermined. The data derive from a study of blood T cells in healthy people across ages. Findings and limits, study-wide: There were more naive CD4+ cells and higher diversity in long-lived donors than in aged donors. A roughly linear age-dependent decrease characterized TCR beta diversity per million T cells. Diversity estimated from one million T cells was considered an underestimate.

The CDR3 has 15 amino acids. V gave up 6 bases and J gave up 7 bases, with 21 bases separating them. Per the germline V gene, CDR1 is MDHEN and CDR2 is SYDVKM. Sample-barcoded 5' priming and a J-beta primer mix drove a second PCR of 7 to 11 cycles. Tagging of each cDNA molecule was performed by a template-switch adaptor with 12 random nucleotides. Using its own MiXCR run on the 5' RACE reads, TCRdb lists one record per CDR3 protein. The table has 780,000 or so distinct CDR3 sequences, 45% to 70% seen once. This TCR was recovered from a man in his forties in good health. The genes are TRBV28 and TRBJ2-5; unclear D gene. Source material: blood. The chain's CDR3 is CASREILSPVRTQYF. As DNA, the CDR3 is TGTGCCAGCAGGGAGATCCTATCCCCTGTAAGGACCCAGTACTTC.